This T cell receptor (beta chain) was identified during a study of vaccination effects on CD4 cells after COVID-19. Turning to the study itself: A median of 72 days separated the second dose and sampling. Peptides at 10 ug/ml and IL-2 at about 10 IU/ml were added to two million PBMC per well.

The CDR3 contains 15 residues. CDR1 and CDR2 (germline): SGHRS, YFSETQ. V dropped 4 bases and J dropped 4 bases, with 15 bases sitting between them. Sequenced by immunoSEQ multiplex PCR; TCRdb stores in-frame clones only, minus some. The table records approximately 40,000 clones, approximately 82% of them present only once. Of note for this clone: The antigen is undetermined.

Subsequent to a culture period of under twelve days, CD4+ T cells were isolated. PCR showed that the person got SARS-CoV-2 infection at some point between March and December 2020. Each person got two doses of an mRNA SARS-CoV-2 vaccine, BNT162b2 or mRNA-1273. J is TRBJ1-3 and V is TRBV5-1; weak D call: TRBD1 (5 bases). This TCR was recovered from a human donor who had a prior SARS-CoV-2 infection. Sequenced here: CD4+ T cells from PBMCs cultured without peptide, sampled after COVID-19 vaccination. CDR3 sequence: CASSRGGTEGNTIYF. The CDR3 coding sequence is TGCGCCAGCAGCCGGGGAGGGACGGAGGGAAACACCATATATTTT.